These 22 T cell receptor beta chains originate from one sample sequenced in a study of identical twins (TCRdb year 2016). To prepare the library, 5' RACE was applied. For sequencing, an Illumina HiSeq 2000 was employed. TCRdb redid the processing of the public reads, applying fastp at Q25 and MiXCR, and retained in-frame beta chains. Identical CDR3 protein sequences are pooled into one entry, listed with their most common genes and DNA. This sample comprises hundreds of thousands of distinct CDR3 sequences, 21% of them detected only once. The top ten clonotypes cover approximately 4.5% of the sample. In addition, the sample was reused for a study of T cells expressing NK-cell markers.

The sample was PBMCs. These receptors were obtained from a woman aged 18-29 years in good health.

This chain links TRBV4-2 with TRBJ2-5; the match to TRBD2 covers 15 bases. Germline assignment: CDR1 LGHNA and CDR2 YNFKEQ. After removal of 1 base from V and 4 bases from J, the junction contained 4 bases not matched to a gene. The CDR3 runs 17 residues. The CDR3 region is CASSQGTSGGGVETQYF. CDR3 bases: TGTGCCAGCAGCCAAGGGACTAGCGGGGGGGGGGTAGAGACCCAGTACTTC.

The J gene is TRBJ2-1, the V gene TRBV12-3 or TRBV12-4; D is unresolved. The CDR3 extends over 14 amino acids. Trimming shortened V by 3 bases and J by 4 bases, and 10 bases separated the two germline ends. The DNA of the CDR3 is TGTGCCAGCAGTTTCACGGACGGTTACAATGAGCAGTTCTTC. This gives the protein CASSFTDGYNEQFF.

Only a few counts were recorded for this clonotype. The chain recombines TRBV3-1 with TRBJ2-1; D is possibly TRBD2 (5 bases). V lost 0 bases and J 2 bases, leaving 14 bases between the germline ends. Germline CDR1 reads LGHDT; CDR2 reads YNNKEL (reference sequence). The CDR3 contains 17 residues. The CDR3 region has the DNA TGTGCCAGCAGCCAAGAGTGGACTGGAGATACCTACAATGAGCAGTTCTTC. It codes for CASSQEWTGDTYNEQFF.

The V call is TRBV12-3 or TRBV12-4, the J call TRBJ2-3, with 12 bases fitting TRBD2. Trimming at V came to 5 bases and at J to 3 bases, leaving 9 bases not matched to a gene. This CDR3 region has 17 residues. CDR3 sequence: CASSLGLAGSGTDTQYF. The CDR3 DNA reads as TGTGCCAGCAGTCTCGGACTAGCGGGGAGCGGAACAGATACGCAGTATTTT.

This clonotype was observed a handful of times. The chain employs TRBV20-1 and TRBJ1-2, with D unclear. Germline V gene lookup returns CDR1 DFQATT and CDR2 SNEGSKA (reference sequence). V dropped 5 bases and J dropped 4 bases, with 11 bases sitting between them. The CDR3 loop spans 12 amino acids. The CDR3 bases are TGCAGTGCTTCCGGGAATTCCTATGGCTACACCTTC. This gives the protein CSASGNSYGYTF.

This chain joins TRBV27 and TRBJ2-3, with 11 bases that match TRBD2. V dropped 2 bases and J dropped 5; count of bases not matched to a gene: 3. Per the germline V gene, CDR1 is MNHEY and CDR2 is SMNVEV (reference sequence). This CDR3 is 15 amino acids long. The DNA of the CDR3 is TGTGCCAGCAGTTTACTAGCGGGGGGTAAAGATACGCAGTATTTT. Translation gives CASSLLAGGKDTQYF.

The chain joins TRBV30 to TRBJ2-3, with no clear D. The CDR3 sequence is 13 residues long. V lost 4 bases and J lost 4, with 12 bases in between. CDR1 is GTSNPN, CDR2 SVGIG, per germline (reference sequence). DNA of the CDR3: TGTGCCTGGATGAGGCTTGAAGCAGATACGCAGTATTTT. Translation: CAWMRLEADTQYF.

The V and J genes are TRBV20-1 and TRBJ2-7, with 11 nucleotides matching TRBD2. The CDR3 spans 14 residues. The germline V gene encodes CDR1 DFQATT and CDR2 SNEGSKA (reference sequence). The V segment lost 0 bases and the J segment 2 bases; nucleotides outside the gene matches: 0. The CDR3 sequence is CSARDSGRAYEQYF. For the CDR3, the DNA is TGCAGTGCTAGAGATAGCGGGAGGGCCTACGAGCAGTACTTC.

This clonotype occurred a few times. The CDR3 coding sequence is TGTGCCAGCACCCGACAGGGTAACACTGAAGCTTTCTTT. It encodes CASTRQGNTEAFF. This rearrangement joins TRBV6-1 to TRBJ1-1; 7 nucleotides line up with TRBD1. V dropped 7 bases and J dropped 2; count of bases not matched to a gene: 4. The germline V gene has CDR1 MNHNS and CDR2 SASEGT. The CDR3 extends over 13 amino acids.

This clonotype has more than one count but fewer than ten. The genes are TRBV9 and TRBJ2-1; TRBD2 matches at 7 bases. CDR3 length equals 16 residues. Unmatched junction bases numbered 7, after V lost 0 bases and J lost 4 bases. CDR1 is SGDLS and CDR2 is YYNGEE in the germline V gene. The CDR3 bases are TGTGCCAGCAGCGTAGGGATGTGGGGGGGATACAATGAGCAGTTCTTC. It translates to CASSVGMWGGYNEQFF.

This rearrangement joins TRBV5-1 to TRBJ2-7; D gene unclear. The CDR3 has 13 amino acids. Trimming stripped 0 bases from V and 6 bases from J, with 10 bases between. Germline V lookup: CDR1 SGHRS, CDR2 YFSETQ. Here the CDR3 DNA reads TGCGCCAGCAGCTTGGATGTAAGTTCCGAGCAGTACTTC. Encoded protein: CASSLDVSSEQYF.

The J gene is TRBJ1-1, the V gene TRBV30, with D uncertain. CDR3 size: 13 residues. Germline V gives CDR1 GTSNPN, CDR2 SVGIG (reference sequence). The germline V and J ends were trimmed by 0 bases and 2 bases, with 7 bases remaining between them. The CDR3 DNA sequence: TGTGCCTGGAGTGTATGGGGAAACACTGAAGCTTTCTTT. It is translated as CAWSVWGNTEAFF.

The rearrangement links TRBV27 to TRBJ2-7; TRBD2 agrees at 8 bases. J was trimmed by 6 bases and V by 3 bases; bases with no gene match: 10. CDR3 length: 15 residues. Germline CDR1 reads MNHEY; CDR2 reads SMNVEV (reference sequence). Here the CDR3 DNA reads TGTGCCAGCAGTTTGGTGGGACTAGAGTTGGGCGAGCAGTACTTC. Translation: CASSLVGLELGEQYF.

The chain employs TRBV3-1 and TRBJ2-1, with D perhaps matching TRBD1 (5 bases). CDR3 size: 15 residues. Germline assignment: CDR1 LGHDT and CDR2 YNNKEL (reference sequence). V was trimmed by 0 bases and J by 7 bases, leaving 13 bases between them. CDR3 loop: CASSQEVTVGNEQFF. CDR3 nucleotides: TGTGCCAGCAGCCAAGAGGTGACAGTAGGTAATGAGCAGTTCTTC.

This clonotype was counted a single time. This chain uses TRBV9 with TRBJ2-1, with 8 bases aligning to TRBD1. CDR3 size: 15 residues. CDR1 is SGDLS, CDR2 YYNGEE, per germline. V lost 0 bases to trimming and J lost 7 bases; unmatched junction nucleotides: 6. The CDR3 region has the DNA TGTGCCAGCAGCGTAGACAGACAGGGGCGAAATGAGCAGTTCTTC. This sequence encodes CASSVDRQGRNEQFF.

The chain employs TRBV30 and TRBJ2-1; D is possibly TRBD1 (5 bases). Germline CDR1 is GTSNPN and CDR2 is SVGIG (reference sequence). The CDR3 contains 13 residues. Trimming pared 5 bases from V and 3 bases from J, leaving 11 bases between. CDR3 nucleotide sequence: TGTGCCTGGTCTCCGGACAACTACAATGAGCAGTTCTTC. As protein: CAWSPDNYNEQFF.

This clonotype was recorded a few times. The chain carries TRBV20-1 and TRBJ1-4, with D uncertain. In germline, CDR1 is DFQATT, CDR2 SNEGSKA (reference sequence). CDR3 length: 13 amino acids. V dropped 0 bases and J dropped 8 bases, with 10 bases sitting between them. The CDR3 loop reads CSARDLGGEKLFF. CDR3 DNA sequence: TGCAGTGCTAGAGATCTCGGAGGAGAAAAACTGTTTTTT.

This clonotype came up many times. The chain carries TRBV7-2 and TRBJ2-1; D unclear. Germline CDR1 reads SGHTA; CDR2 reads FQGNSA. V was cut by 4 bases and J by 0 bases, with 10 bases left in between. This CDR3 has 15 residues. The CDR3 nucleotides are TGTGCCAGCAGCTCCCTCGCGAGCTCCTACAATGAGCAGTTCTTC. Translation gives CASSSLASSYNEQFF.

There are a few counts of this clonotype. This sequence joins TRBV7-6 and TRBJ2-7, with 10 bases identical to TRBD1. V was pared by 3 bases and J by 5 bases, with 10 bases of the junction left unmatched. The CDR3 has 16 residues. CDR1 is SGHVS, CDR2 FNYEAQ, per germline. The CDR3 spells CASSFALRDRGDEQYF. The CDR3 nucleotides are TGTGCCAGCAGCTTCGCACTAAGGGACAGGGGAGACGAGCAGTACTTC.

This clonotype was observed a handful of times. The chain links TRBV5-5 to TRBJ2-7; D not certain. V was shortened by 3 bases and J by 3 bases, with 16 bases between the two germline ends. CDR1 and CDR2 (germline): SGHKS, YYEKEE (reference sequence). The CDR3 is 15 residues long. The CDR3 nucleotides read TGTGCCAGCAGCTGGTCCGGTGGAGAGTTCTACGAGCAGTACTTC. It is translated as CASSWSGGEFYEQYF.

This clonotype was counted between two and nine times. The chain recombines TRBV7-2 with TRBJ2-3; D not resolved. The germline gives CDR1 SGHTA, CDR2 FQGNSA. This CDR3 region has 15 residues. V was cut by 6 bases and J by 0 bases, with 13 bases left in between. CDR3 in DNA: TGTGCCAGCAGAAGACTCCCTGGGAGCACAGATACGCAGTATTTT. It is translated as CASRRLPGSTDTQYF.

This clonotype was detected a few times. One end of the junction does not line up with germline, which may come from a read error. J is TRBJ2-5 and V is TRBV12-3 or TRBV12-4; weak D call: TRBD1 (6 bases). This CDR3 comprises 15 residues. CDR3 DNA sequence: TGTGCCAGCAGTTTTCGGGACATATCGCCAATGGGCCCAACATTC. Translation: CASSFRDISPMGPTF.